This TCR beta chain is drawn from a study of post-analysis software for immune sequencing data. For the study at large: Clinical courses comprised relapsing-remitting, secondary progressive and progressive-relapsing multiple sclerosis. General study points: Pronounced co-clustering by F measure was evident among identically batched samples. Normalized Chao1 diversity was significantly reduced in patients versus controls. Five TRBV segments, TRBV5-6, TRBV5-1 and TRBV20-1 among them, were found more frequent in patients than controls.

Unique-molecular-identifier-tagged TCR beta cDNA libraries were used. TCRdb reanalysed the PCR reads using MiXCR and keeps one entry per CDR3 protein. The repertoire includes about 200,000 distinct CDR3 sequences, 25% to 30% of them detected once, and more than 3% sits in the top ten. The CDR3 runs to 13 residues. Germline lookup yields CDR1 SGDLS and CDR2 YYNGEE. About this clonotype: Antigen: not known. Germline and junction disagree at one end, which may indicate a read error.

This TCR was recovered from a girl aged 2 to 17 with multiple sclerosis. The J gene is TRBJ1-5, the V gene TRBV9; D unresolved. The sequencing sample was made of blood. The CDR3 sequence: CVSSVGGNQPQHF. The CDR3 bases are TGTGTCAGCAGCGTAGGAGGGAACCAGCCCCAGCATTTT.